This entry lists 26 T cell receptor beta chains sequenced from one sample in a study of blood T cell repertoires in COVID-19. The data were produced by immunoSEQ multiplex PCR, yet TCRdb's version contains in-frame clones alone and is incomplete. There are 130,000 to 150,000 clones in the sample; less than 90% occur only once, and almost 6% lies in the top ten. The material sequenced was PBMCs or T cells enriched from blood (not recorded which). These receptors all come from a woman aged 45 to 65 who had been exposed to COVID-19.

The chain recombines TRBV7-2 with TRBJ2-7, with D perhaps TRBD1 (5 bases). This CDR3 has 14 amino acids. Trimming cost V 1 base and J 3 bases, with 10 bases left between them. The V gene's germline CDR1 is SGHTA and CDR2 FQGNSA. In DNA form, the CDR3 reads TGTGCCAGCAGCTTAGAGAAGGGGTTCTACGAGCAGTACTTC. Its translation: CASSLEKGFYEQYF.

The chain links TRBV29-1 to TRBJ2-2; 9 bases agree with TRBD2. Germline V gives CDR1 SQVTM, CDR2 ANQGSEA. The CDR3 consists of 12 residues. With 5 bases clipped from V and 6 bases from J, the junction kept 1 base outside the gene matches. CDR3 nucleotides: TGCAGCGTTTTAGCGGGAGCCGGGGAGCTGTTTTTT. Residues: CSVLAGAGELFF.

The chain couples TRBV15 to TRBJ1-1; no reliable D call. The CDR3 length is 13 residues. Deletions cut 1 base from V and 7 bases from J, with 10 bases between. Germline CDR1 reads LNHNV; CDR2 reads YYDKDF (reference sequence). CDR3: CATSRVLRSEAFF. DNA for the CDR3: TGTGCCACCAGCAGAGTATTGAGGAGTGAAGCTTTCTTT.

The CDR3 is CASSQGAARNEQFF. CDR3 DNA sequence: TGTGCCAGCAGTCAGGGGGCGGCAAGGAATGAGCAGTTCTTC. V and J are TRBV11-2 and TRBJ2-1, with TRBD1 matching over 8 bases. This CDR3 is 14 amino acids long. J lost 7 bases, V lost 6 bases, and 8 bases had no gene match. Germline-derived CDR1 and CDR2 are SGHAT and FQNNGV.

Turning to this clone: Additional DNA sequences in this sample encode the identical CDR3. This chain uses TRBV9 with TRBJ2-7; tentatively, D is TRBD1 (5 bases). The CDR3 sequence is 13 residues long. Trimming cost V 4 bases and J 1 base, with 9 bases left between them. Germline V gives CDR1 SGDLS, CDR2 YYNGEE. DNA of the CDR3: TGTGCCAGCAGCCCCCGACAGTCCTACGAGCAGTACTTC. This translates into CASSPRQSYEQYF.

The chain recombines TRBV25-1 with TRBJ2-5, with 9 positions matching TRBD1. The V gene's germline CDR1 is MGHDK and CDR2 SYGVNS. V gave up 5 bases and J gave up 3 bases; unmatched junction bases: 13. The CDR3 is 17 amino acids. This chain's CDR3 is CASSIILWGQGKETQYF. In DNA form, the CDR3 reads TGTGCCAGCAGTATTATACTCTGGGGACAGGGTAAAGAGACCCAGTACTTC.

This clone has a single count. The gene calls are TRBV11-3 and TRBJ2-2, with a weak D call TRBD1 (6 bases). CDR1 and CDR2 (germline): SGHNT, YENEEA. The V end was cut by 0 bases, the J end by 1 base, with 6 bases between. This CDR3 has 15 residues. DNA for the CDR3: TGTGCCAGCAGCTTAGAACAGGGGAACACCGGGGAGCTGTTTTTT. Residues: CASSLEQGNTGELFF.

This chain links TRBV5-8 with TRBJ2-5; tentatively, D is TRBD2 (6 bases). This CDR3 spans 13 amino acids. Germline CDR1 reads SGHTS; CDR2 reads YDEGEE. V lost 1 base and J lost 6, with 10 bases in between. The CDR3 region has the DNA TGTGCCAGCAGCTTGTGGGAGGTGCAGACCCAGTACTTC. It specifies CASSLWEVQTQYF.

The chain links TRBV6-6 to TRBJ1-2; D gene uncertain. The V gene lost 5 bases and the J gene lost 2 bases, with 24 bases spanning the gap. CDR1 MNHNY and CDR2 SVGAGI come from the germline V gene (reference sequence). The CDR3 is made up of 18 amino acids. The CDR3 sequence: CASSRVSTAIQRNYGYTF. The CDR3, as DNA: TGTGCCAGCAGTCGGGTTTCGACGGCCATCCAGCGGAACTATGGCTACACCTTC.

The V call is TRBV30, the J call TRBJ1-2; perhaps TRBD1 as D (5 bases). The length of the CDR3 is 14 residues. The V gene's germline CDR1 is GTSNPN and CDR2 SVGIG (reference sequence). Trimming cost V 0 bases and J 3 bases, with 11 bases left between them. The CDR3 bases are TGTGCCTGGAGTGTAGCAGGGATCGACTATGGCTACACCTTC. This codes for CAWSVAGIDYGYTF.

The rearrangement uses TRBV19 and TRBJ2-1, with 9 bases lining up with TRBD1. CDR3 length equals 13 residues. Per germline, CDR1 LNHDA and CDR2 SQIVND (reference sequence). The junction had 4 bases not matched to a gene; V was cut back by 7 bases and J by 6 bases. CDR3 coding DNA: TGTGCCAGTATGACAGGGGGGTCCAATGAGCAGTTCTTC. It yields the protein CASMTGGSNEQFF.

The V call is TRBV4-1, the J call TRBJ2-7, with a possible D match to TRBD2 (5 bases). The germline V gene encodes CDR1 MGHRA and CDR2 YSYEKL. Trimming stripped 3 bases from V and 5 bases from J, with 11 bases between. This CDR3 comprises 13 residues. CDR3 loop: CASSHIFGDEQYF. The CDR3 DNA follows: TGCGCCAGCAGCCACATATTCGGGGACGAGCAGTACTTC.

The V and J genes are TRBV12-5 and TRBJ1-1; 8 bases are shared with TRBD1. Germline CDR1 is LGHNT and CDR2 is FRNRAP. Trimming removed 4 bases from V and 7 bases from J; junction bases left unmatched: 11. This CDR3 spans 15 amino acids. CDR3 amino acids: CASGSEIAGGIEAFF. DNA for the CDR3: TGTGCTAGTGGTTCCGAAATTGCAGGGGGCATTGAAGCTTTCTTT.

J is TRBJ2-1 and V is TRBV7-9, with unresolved D. The CDR3 length is 15 residues. V was pared by 3 bases and J by 3 bases, with 12 bases between. In germline, CDR1 is SEHNR, CDR2 FQNEAQ (reference sequence). The CDR3 protein is CASSLARRIYNEQFF. Here the CDR3 DNA reads TGTGCCAGCAGCTTGGCTAGAAGAATCTACAATGAGCAGTTCTTC.

This chain links TRBV19 with TRBJ1-5, with 8 positions matching TRBD1. The germline V gene has CDR1 LNHDA and CDR2 SQIVND (reference sequence). The CDR3 has 14 amino acids. Trimming at V came to 10 bases and at J to 0 bases, leaving 5 bases not matched to a gene. CDR3 region: CATRQGNSNQPQHF. CDR3 bases: TGTGCCACCCGACAGGGGAATAGCAATCAGCCCCAGCATTTT.

The chain joins TRBV19 to TRBJ2-1; weak D call: TRBD1 (6 bases). This CDR3 spans 15 amino acids. In germline, CDR1 is LNHDA, CDR2 SQIVND (reference sequence). The V and J ends lost 8 bases and 0 bases respectively, with 14 bases between them. CDR3 in DNA: TGTGCCAGTTCCACCCTGGGACACTCCTACAATGAGCAGTTCTTC. Residues: CASSTLGHSYNEQFF.

This clone was picked up one time. The chain employs TRBV10-1 and TRBJ2-2; a possible D gene is TRBD2 (5 bases). CDR3 length: 16 residues. V was trimmed by 0 bases and J by 1 base, leaving 9 bases between them. Germline loops: CDR1 WNHNN, CDR2 SYGVQD (reference sequence). The CDR3 here is CASSESTGRNTGELFF. The CDR3 nucleotides read TGCGCCAGCAGTGAGTCGACGGGGAGGAACACCGGGGAGCTGTTTTTT.

V gene TRBV7-2 combines with J gene TRBJ2-3; 8 bases are a match to TRBD1. The CDR3 is 14 residues long. The V and J ends lost 5 bases and 5 bases, in that order; junction bases with no gene match: 6. Germline V CDR1 and CDR2: SGHTA, FQGNSA. This CDR3 is CASSQEGQVDTQYF. In nucleotides, the CDR3 is TGTGCCAGCAGCCAGGAGGGACAGGTAGATACGCAGTATTTT.

V is TRBV12-3 or TRBV12-4 and J is TRBJ1-1; D is perhaps TRBD1 (5 bases). The CDR3 consists of 12 residues. V was pared by 6 bases and J by 8 bases, with 13 bases between. The CDR3 nucleotides read TGTGCCAGCAGCTCGCAGGGTAGGGAAGCTTTCTTT. It encodes CASSSQGREAFF.

The chain is built from TRBV7-9 and TRBJ1-4, with D unresolved. The CDR3 spans 13 residues. Trimming pared 2 bases from V and 4 bases from J, leaving 5 bases between. From germline, CDR1 is SEHNR and CDR2 FQNEAQ (reference sequence). The CDR3 here is CASSLPFNEKLFF. CDR3 sequence (DNA): TGTGCCAGCAGCTTACCCTTTAATGAAAAACTGTTTTTT.

This chain uses TRBV1 with TRBJ1-5; the DNA was not compared with TRBD1, the D call given in the table. TRBV1 corresponds to a pseudogene. This CDR3 region has 15 residues. The CDR3 loop reads CTSSHLARGWQPQHF. CDR3 coding DNA: TGCACCAGCAGCCATCTTGCAAGGGGTTGGCAGCCCCAGCATTTT.

This sequence joins TRBV9 and TRBJ1-2; no definite D call. This CDR3 contains 13 residues. Germline CDR1 and CDR2: SGDLS and YYNGEE. The V end was cut by 3 bases, the J end by 5 bases, with 11 bases between. The chain's CDR3 is CASSGGRTYGYTF. The CDR3 nucleotides are TGTGCCAGCAGCGGAGGGCGCACTTATGGCTACACCTTC.

The chain links TRBV7-9 to TRBJ1-1, with D tentatively TRBD1 (5 bases). The ends were cut back, 2 bases at V and 4 bases at J, with 5 bases in the middle. This CDR3 has 12 amino acids. Germline V CDR1 and CDR2: SEHNR, FQNEAQ (reference sequence). CDR3 nucleotide sequence: TGTGCCAGCAGCTTAAGGGGCACTGAAGCTTTCTTT. Translated: CASSLRGTEAFF. The full variable domain, with the rest looked up from reference TRBV7-9 and TRBJ1-1, is DTGVSQNPRHKITKRGQNVTFRCDPISEHNRLYWYRQTLGQGPEFLTYFQNEAQLEKSRLLSDRFSAERPKGSFSTLEIQRTEQGDSAMYLCASSLRGTEAFFGQGTRLTVV.

The genes are TRBV27 and TRBJ2-3, with 7 bases matching TRBD2. The CDR3 length is 11 residues. The germline V gene has CDR1 MNHEY and CDR2 SMNVEV (reference sequence). J lost 9 bases, V lost 3 bases, and 0 bases had no gene match. The CDR3 protein is CASSFGGTQYF. DNA of the CDR3: TGTGCCAGCAGTTTCGGGGGGACGCAGTATTTT.

The V call is TRBV10-3, the J call TRBJ1-2, with 7 bases fitting TRBD1. J lost 5 bases, V lost 6 bases, and 9 bases had no gene match. From germline, CDR1 is ENHRY and CDR2 SYGVKD. The CDR3 contains 14 residues. CDR3 nucleotide sequence: TGTGCCATCAGCGGACAGGCGAACTCATATGGCTACACCTTC. Protein sequence: CAISGQANSYGYTF.

This clone was counted a few times. The chain employs TRBV6-5 and TRBJ1-1; TRBD1 might be the D (6 bases). CDR1 and CDR2 (germline): MNHEY, SVGAGI. Trimming removed 3 bases from V and 4 bases from J, with 15 bases in between. CDR3 length: 15 residues. The DNA of the CDR3 is TGTGCCAGCAGTTATACGCCCGGGGGGCTCACTGAAGCTTTCTTT. Translation gives CASSYTPGGLTEAFF.